Presented here are 8 T cell receptor beta chains from one specimen sequenced in a study of beta chain features in type 1 diabetes. The authors reverse transcribed all of the isolated RNA, so sequencing captured expressed TCRB transcripts. Measured with immunoSEQ multiplex PCR; TCRdb has only the in-frame clones, and not every one. The table lists under 450,000 clones, over 11% of them singletons. Specimen: naive CD4+ T cells from blood. These receptor sequences come from a young man in good health.

This clone was observed a handful of times. The chain couples TRBV6-5 to TRBJ2-7; D call uncertain. The germline V gene encodes CDR1 MNHEY and CDR2 SVGAGI. Deletions cut 2 bases from V and 1 base from J, with 6 bases between. This CDR3 is built from 13 residues. The CDR3 protein is CASSYKTSYEQYF. The DNA of the CDR3 is TGTGCCAGCAGTTACAAGACGTCCTACGAGCAGTACTTC.

This clone occurred a few times. This chain connects TRBV6-5 to TRBJ1-1, with D hard to call. Per the germline V gene, CDR1 is MNHEY and CDR2 is SVGAGI. V gave up 5 bases and J gave up 0 bases, with 13 bases separating them. The CDR3 is 15 residues long. The CDR3 protein is CASSPRTGMNTEAFF. The DNA for the CDR3 is TGTGCCAGCAGTCCCCGGACGGGAATGAACACTGAAGCTTTCTTT.

This clone was observed a few times. The gene calls are TRBV10-3 and TRBJ1-5; 7 nucleotides match TRBD1. Losses at the gene ends were 3 bases for V and 6 bases for J; bases not matched to a gene: 5. The CDR3 loop spans 14 amino acids. Germline CDR1 is ENHRY and CDR2 is SYGVKD. This chain's CDR3 is CAISDRTGVQPQHF. DNA for the CDR3: TGTGCCATCAGTGACCGAACAGGGGTTCAGCCCCAGCATTTT.

V is TRBV7-2 and J is TRBJ2-5; TRBD1 aligns across 9 bases. Germline CDR1 reads SGHTA; CDR2 reads FQGNSA. The J segment lost 2 bases and the V segment lost 3 bases, leaving 7 bases of the junction unmatched. This CDR3 contains 16 residues. As DNA, the CDR3 is TGTGCCAGCAGCTTCCGGACAGGGGCAAATCAAGAGACCCAGTACTTC. It specifies CASSFRTGANQETQYF.

Ten or more counts support this clone. V usage is TRBV7-9 and J usage is TRBJ2-3, with 7 bases that match TRBD2. V lost 4 bases to trimming and J lost 1 base; unmatched junction nucleotides: 8. This CDR3 has 16 amino acids. Germline CDR1 and CDR2: SEHNR and FQNEAQ (reference sequence). The CDR3 nucleotides read TGTGCCAGCAGCTACCCTGGCGGGGGTGGCACAGATACGCAGTATTTT. Amino acid sequence: CASSYPGGGGTDTQYF.

In its sample, this clone was seen many times. The gene calls are TRBV7-9 and TRBJ2-3; D call uncertain. The CDR3 has 13 amino acids. Germline-derived CDR1 and CDR2 are SEHNR and FQNEAQ (reference sequence). V was pared by 5 bases and J by 1 base, with 7 bases between. Written as DNA, the CDR3 is TGTGCCAGCAGCGTGGGCGGCACAGATACGCAGTATTTT. Protein: CASSVGGTDTQYF.

Only a few counts were recorded for this clone. This chain links TRBV9 with TRBJ2-5; D gene uncertain. In germline, CDR1 is SGDLS, CDR2 YYNGEE. The CDR3 is made up of 15 amino acids. Trimming pared 0 bases from V and 5 bases from J, leaving 14 bases between. CDR3: CASSVAGGVRETQYF. CDR3 sequence (DNA): TGTGCCAGCAGCGTAGCGGGCGGAGTACGGGAGACCCAGTACTTC.

This clone occurred a few times. The chain links TRBV5-4 to TRBJ2-5; TRBD1 might be the D (6 bases). Trimming removed 5 bases from V and 7 bases from J, with 18 bases in between. Germline CDR1 is SGHNT and CDR2 is YYREEE (reference sequence). The CDR3 consists of 14 residues. The CDR3 sequence: CASSTGQSVGTQYF. DNA for the CDR3: TGTGCCAGCAGTACCGGACAGTCCGTAGGGACCCAGTACTTC.